This T cell receptor beta chain was identified in a study of T cell changes during pregnancy in multiple sclerosis. Some clones are missing from TCRdb's copy, which holds only in-frame ones; the method was immunoSEQ multiplex PCR. The sample includes about 100,000 clones, 85% to 95% of them seen just once. The CDR3 length is 12 residues. Germline assignment: CDR1 MNHEY and CDR2 SMNVEV (reference sequence). Trimming left V 8 bases short and J 6 bases short, with 11 bases between. V is TRBV27 and J is TRBJ2-1, with D possibly TRBD2 on 5 matching bases. Sequencing used peripheral blood, obtained in the second trimester of pregnancy. The TCR comes from a female donor with multiple sclerosis, enrolled in a pregnancy study. The CDR3 loop reads CASQSGFNEQFF. In DNA, the CDR3 is TGTGCCAGCCAGTCGGGGTTCAATGAGCAGTTCTTC.